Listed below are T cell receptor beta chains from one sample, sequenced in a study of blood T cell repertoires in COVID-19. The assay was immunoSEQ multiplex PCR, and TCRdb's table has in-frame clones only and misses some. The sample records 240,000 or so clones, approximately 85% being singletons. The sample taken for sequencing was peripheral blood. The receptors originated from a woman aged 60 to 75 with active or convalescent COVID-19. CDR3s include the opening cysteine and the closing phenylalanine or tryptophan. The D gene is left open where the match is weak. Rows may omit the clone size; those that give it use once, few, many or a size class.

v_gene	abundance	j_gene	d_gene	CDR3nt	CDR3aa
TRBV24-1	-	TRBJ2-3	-	TGTGCCACCAGTGATCCCTCCACAGATACGCAGTATTTT	CATSDPSTDTQYF
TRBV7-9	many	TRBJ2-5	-	TGTGCCAGCAGCTCTCACAGAACTAGCTCTGAGACCCAGTACTTC	CASSSHRTSSETQYF
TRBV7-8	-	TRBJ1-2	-	TGTGCCAGCAGCTTACGAGGGGAGGGGTATGGCTACACCTTC	CASSLRGEGYGYTF
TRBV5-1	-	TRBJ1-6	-	TGCGCCAGCAGCCCGCGGATGGATTCACCCCTCCACTTT	CASSPRMDSPLHF
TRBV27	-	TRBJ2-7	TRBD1	TGTGCCAGCAGTACCTCACCGACAGGGGAGCAGTACTTC	CASSTSPTGEQYF
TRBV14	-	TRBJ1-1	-	TGTGCCAGCAGTCAACAAACTAGTGCGAACACTGAAGCTTTCTTT	CASSQQTSANTEAFF
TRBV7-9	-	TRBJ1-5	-	TGTGCCAGCAGTCAGGGTGATCAGCCCCAGCATTTT	CASSQGDQPQHF
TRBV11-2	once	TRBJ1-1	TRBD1	TGTGCCAGCAGCCCTCGCCGTTTCACAGGGGCGGGGGGTGGTACTGAAGCTTTCTTT	CASSPRRFTGAGGGTEAFF
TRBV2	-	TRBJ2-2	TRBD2	TGTGCCAGCTCCTTGACTAGCGGGGGTAGCACCGGGGAGCTGTTTTTT	CASSLTSGGSTGELFF
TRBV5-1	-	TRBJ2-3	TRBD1	TGCGCCAGCAGCCCCACAGGGGCGACAGACACAGATACGCAGTATTTT	CASSPTGATDTDTQYF
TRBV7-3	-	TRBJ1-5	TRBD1	TGTGCCAGCAGCCCAGAGGGACAGCTACTTAATCAGCCCCAGCATTTT	CASSPEGQLLNQPQHF
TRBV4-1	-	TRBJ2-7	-	TGCGTGAGCCCCCAGGAGGGGTCCACCCTTCTGAGCTCCTACGAGCAGTACTTC	CVSPQEGSTLLSSYEQYF
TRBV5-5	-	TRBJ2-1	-	TGTGCCAGCAGCCTCCTAGGGGGAGTCTACAATGAGCAGTTCTTC	CASSLLGGVYNEQFF
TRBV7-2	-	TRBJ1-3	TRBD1	TGTGCCAGCAGCTTAGGGACAGGGGGTAACACCATATATTTT	CASSLGTGGNTIYF
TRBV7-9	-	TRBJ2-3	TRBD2	TGTGCCAGCAGCCCCTTACTAGCGGGGGGAAGATACACAGATACGCAGTATTTT	CASSPLLAGGRYTDTQYF
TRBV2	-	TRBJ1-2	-	TGTGCCAGCAGTCCCGACAGGCTTACACATTATGGCTACACCTTC	CASSPDRLTHYGYTF
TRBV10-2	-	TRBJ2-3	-	TGCGCCAGCCGTAGAGATCCTAGGGAGTCAGATACGCAGTATTTT	CASRRDPRESDTQYF
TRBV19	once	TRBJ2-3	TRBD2	TGTGCCAGTAGTACCCGACTAGCGGGAGTCACAGATACGCAGTATTTT	CASSTRLAGVTDTQYF
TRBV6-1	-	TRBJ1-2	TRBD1	TGTGCCAGCAGTGAACCGTTAGGACAGGCTAGGTATGGCTACACCTTC	CASSEPLGQARYGYTF
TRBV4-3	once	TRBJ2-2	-	TGCGCCAGCAGCCAAATGAGTCTTTCGAACACCGGGGAGCTGTTTTTT	CASSQMSLSNTGELFF
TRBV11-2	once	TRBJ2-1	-	TGTGCCAGCAGCCCCGGACTGTACGACAATGAGCAGTTCTTC	CASSPGLYDNEQFF
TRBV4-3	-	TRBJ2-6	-	TGCGCCAGCAGCCAAGAAGGGTCCAGGGGTTCTGGGGCCAACGTCCTGACTTTC	CASSQEGSRGSGANVLTF
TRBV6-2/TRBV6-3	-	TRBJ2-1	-	TGTGCCAGCAGTTATTGGGGGGAGTACAATGAGCAGTTCTTC	CASSYWGEYNEQFF
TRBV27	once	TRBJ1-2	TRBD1	TGTGCCAGCACCCCCCGCGCCGGTCAGGGGGATTTCTATGGCTACACCTTC	CASTPRAGQGDFYGYTF
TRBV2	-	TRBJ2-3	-	TGTGCCAGCAGTAAGCGCCCTAGCACAGATACGCAGTATTTT	CASSKRPSTDTQYF
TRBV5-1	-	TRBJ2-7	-	TGCGCCAGCAGCTTGGATTCGGGTTTCTACGAGCAGTACTTC	CASSLDSGFYEQYF
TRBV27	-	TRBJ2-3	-	TGTGCCAGCAGTCCCCGGGTCCAGCCCACACATACGCAGTATTTT	CASSPRVQPTHTQYF
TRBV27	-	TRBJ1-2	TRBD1	TGTGCCAGCAGTGGAACAGGGGTGGGAGGCTACACCTTC	CASSGTGVGGYTF
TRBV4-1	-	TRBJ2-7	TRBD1	TGCGCCAGCAGTCTGACAGGGGGGGGGCAGTACTTC	CASSLTGGGQYF
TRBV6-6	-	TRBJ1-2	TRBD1	TGTGCCAGCAGTTATGGGACAGCTGGCTACACCTTC	CASSYGTAGYTF
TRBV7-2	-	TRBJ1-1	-	TGTGCCAGCAGCTTCCGACAGGCTGAAGCTTTCTTT	CASSFRQAEAFF
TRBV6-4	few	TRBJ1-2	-	TGTGCCAGCAGTGACCGCCCAGGGGTTGGCTATGGCTACACCTTC	CASSDRPGVGYGYTF
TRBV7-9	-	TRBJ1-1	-	TGTGCCAGCAGCTTAGGGGCCTCTGAAGCTTTCTTT	CASSLGASEAFF
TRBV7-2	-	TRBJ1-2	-	TGTGCCAGCAGCTCTAAAAAATATGGCTACACCTTC	CASSSKKYGYTF
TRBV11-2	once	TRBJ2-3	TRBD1	TGTGCCAGCAGCTCCCAGGGGGCCCACGACACAGATACGCAGTATTTT	CASSSQGAHDTDTQYF
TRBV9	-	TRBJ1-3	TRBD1	TGTGCCAGCAGCCTAAACTCCAGGGGGTCTGGAAACACCATATATTTT	CASSLNSRGSGNTIYF
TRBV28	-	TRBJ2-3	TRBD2	TGTGCCAGCAGTTTTACTTACCTGGGGGGGGGAAGCACAGATACGCAGTATTTT	CASSFTYLGGGSTDTQYF
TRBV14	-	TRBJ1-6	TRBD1	TGTGCCAGCAGCCGTCCCCCTGGGGGACAGGGGGGCCACGGGTATAATTCACCCCTCCACTTT	CASSRPPGGQGGHGYNSPLHF
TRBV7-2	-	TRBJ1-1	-	TGTGCCAGCAGCCTAACGGGGGGCACTGAAGCTTTCTTT	CASSLTGGTEAFF
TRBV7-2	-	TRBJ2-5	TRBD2	TGTGCCAGCAGCTTTCAAGCGGGGGGCTCAGAGACCCAGTACTTC	CASSFQAGGSETQYF
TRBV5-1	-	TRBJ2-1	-	TGCGCCAGCAGCTTGGCAGCGCAGGGGCACAATGAGCAGTTCTTC	CASSLAAQGHNEQFF